These T cell receptor beta chains were read from a single sample in a study of cytomegalovirus exposure and HLA in healthy donors. Sequenced by immunoSEQ multiplex PCR; TCRdb stores in-frame clones only, minus some. The repertoire holds more than 150,000 clones, with 84% as singletons. Sequenced input: PBMCs. Receptor source: a girl aged 2 to 10 in good health and CMV-seropositive. Each CDR3 is given with its conserved first and last residue. The order of the fields is D gene, V gene, clone size, J gene, CDR3 DNA, CDR3 protein. A D gene is named only where the DNA matches it firmly. Some rows have no size entry. The others give once, few or many, or a class for an expanded clone.

d_call: .
v_call: TRBV11-2
clone_size: .
j_call: TRBJ1-1
cdr3_nt: TGTGCCAGCAGCTTAGGAAGGAGAAACACTGAAGCTTTCTTT
cdr3_aa: CASSLGRRNTEAFF

d_call: TRBD2
v_call: TRBV18
clone_size: once
j_call: TRBJ2-1
cdr3_nt: TGTGCCAGCTCACCGATAGCGGGAGGGCTTCGGGAGCAGTTCTTC
cdr3_aa: CASSPIAGGLREQFF

d_call: TRBD2
v_call: TRBV18
clone_size: .
j_call: TRBJ2-7
cdr3_nt: TGTGCCAGCTCACCACCCCTAGGGCAGCGGGGTTACGAGCAGTACTTC
cdr3_aa: CASSPPLGQRGYEQYF

d_call: .
v_call: TRBV5-4
clone_size: .
j_call: TRBJ1-2
cdr3_nt: TGTGCCAGCAGCCCTAATTTGCAGGGAAATGGTAACTATGGCTACACCTTC
cdr3_aa: CASSPNLQGNGNYGYTF

d_call: .
v_call: TRBV10-3
clone_size: .
j_call: TRBJ1-1
cdr3_nt: TGTGCCATCAGTGAACAGGTGAGAGGGAACACTGAAGCTTTCTTT
cdr3_aa: CAISEQVRGNTEAFF

d_call: TRBD2
v_call: TRBV9
clone_size: .
j_call: TRBJ2-3
cdr3_nt: TGTGCCAGCAGCTCCAGACTAGCGGGACCTAGCACAGATACGCAGTATTTT
cdr3_aa: CASSSRLAGPSTDTQYF

d_call: .
v_call: TRBV6-5
clone_size: .
j_call: TRBJ1-1
cdr3_nt: TGTGCCAGCAGTGAAGCTCGGGGAACTGAAGCTTTCTTT
cdr3_aa: CASSEARGTEAFF

d_call: TRBD1
v_call: TRBV5-4
clone_size: .
j_call: TRBJ2-3
cdr3_nt: TGTGCCAGCAGCCTAGGACAGGACAGCACAGATACGCAGTATTTT
cdr3_aa: CASSLGQDSTDTQYF

d_call: .
v_call: TRBV2
clone_size: once
j_call: TRBJ1-4
cdr3_nt: TGTGCCAGCAGTGACCCAGGGTTAGTTACTAATGAAAAACTGTTTTTT
cdr3_aa: CASSDPGLVTNEKLFF

d_call: .
v_call: TRBV9
clone_size: .
j_call: TRBJ1-2
cdr3_nt: TGTGCCAGCAGCGTCTCTTCGGGCTATGGCTACACCTTC
cdr3_aa: CASSVSSGYGYTF

d_call: TRBD2
v_call: TRBV5-8
clone_size: .
j_call: TRBJ2-1
cdr3_nt: TGTGCCAGCAGCCCCGGGACTAGCGGGAGTTACAATGAGCAGTTCTTC
cdr3_aa: CASSPGTSGSYNEQFF

d_call: .
v_call: TRBV4-1
clone_size: .
j_call: TRBJ2-1
cdr3_nt: TGCGCCAGCAGCCAAAACTCCGGGGACTACAATGAGCAGTTCTTC
cdr3_aa: CASSQNSGDYNEQFF

d_call: .
v_call: TRBV28
clone_size: once
j_call: TRBJ1-2
cdr3_nt: TGTGCCAGCACAGGGGATGGTGGCTACACCTTC
cdr3_aa: CASTGDGGYTF

d_call: .
v_call: TRBV29-1
clone_size: once
j_call: TRBJ2-3
cdr3_nt: TGCAGCGTTGCTGGGGCCACTAGCACAGATACGCAGTATTTT
cdr3_aa: CSVAGATSTDTQYF

d_call: .
v_call: TRBV4-1
clone_size: .
j_call: TRBJ1-6
cdr3_nt: TGCGCCAGCAGGTTACAGGGCGGCTCCTATAATTCACCCCTCCACTTT
cdr3_aa: CASRLQGGSYNSPLHF

d_call: TRBD1
v_call: TRBV7-7
clone_size: .
j_call: TRBJ2-2
cdr3_nt: TGTGCTAGCAGCTTGGGCCAGGGGGCCGGCGGGGAGCTGTTTTTT
cdr3_aa: CASSLGQGAGGELFF

d_call: TRBD1
v_call: TRBV5-1
clone_size: .
j_call: TRBJ2-7
cdr3_nt: TGCGCCAGACGTGGTGCTCCTATGGGCCCCCCGGTGGCTGGGACAGACAGGAACTACGAGCAGTACTTC
cdr3_aa: CARRGAPMGPPVAGTDRNYEQYF

d_call: .
v_call: TRBV21-1
clone_size: .
j_call: TRBJ2-2
cdr3_nt: TGTGCCAGCAACCCACGGGGTGGCAGCTACACCGGGGAGCTGTTTTTT
cdr3_aa: CASNPRGGSYTGELFF

d_call: TRBD1
v_call: TRBV6-6
clone_size: .
j_call: TRBJ2-7
cdr3_nt: TGTGCCGGCAGGGACAGGAACTCCTACGAGCAGTACTTC
cdr3_aa: CAGRDRNSYEQYF

d_call: TRBD1
v_call: TRBV2
clone_size: .
j_call: TRBJ1-2
cdr3_nt: TGTGCCAGCAAAAGGACAGGGGGCGACTATGGCTACACCTTC
cdr3_aa: CASKRTGGDYGYTF

d_call: TRBD1
v_call: TRBV7-9
clone_size: .
j_call: TRBJ1-1
cdr3_nt: TGTGCCAGCAGCTTCAGGGGGCGACTGAACACTGAAGCTTTCTTT
cdr3_aa: CASSFRGRLNTEAFF

d_call: TRBD2
v_call: TRBV6-5
clone_size: .
j_call: TRBJ2-5
cdr3_nt: TGTGCCGTTCGGGGGCTAGCGGGAGTCGAGACCCAGTACTTC
cdr3_aa: CAVRGLAGVETQYF

d_call: .
v_call: TRBV5-1
clone_size: .
j_call: TRBJ2-3
cdr3_nt: TGCGCCAGCAGCTTGGGGCCGTCTAGCACAGATACGCAGTATTTT
cdr3_aa: CASSLGPSSTDTQYF

d_call: TRBD1
v_call: TRBV28
clone_size: .
j_call: TRBJ1-1
cdr3_nt: TGTGCCAGCAGCAAACAGGGGGCGAACACTGAAGCTTTCTTT
cdr3_aa: CASSKQGANTEAFF

d_call: .
v_call: TRBV5-1
clone_size: .
j_call: TRBJ2-1
cdr3_nt: TGCGCCAGCAGCGCTCTAGCCCCCGTCGGAAATGAGCAGTTCTTC
cdr3_aa: CASSALAPVGNEQFF

d_call: .
v_call: TRBV28
clone_size: .
j_call: TRBJ1-1
cdr3_nt: TGTGCCAGCAGTACCTCGTGGGAGGTGAACACTGAAGCTTTCTTT
cdr3_aa: CASSTSWEVNTEAFF

d_call: TRBD1
v_call: TRBV7-9
clone_size: .
j_call: TRBJ2-7
cdr3_nt: TGTGCCAGCAGCTTGCTAACCGGGACAGGGGGCCGGGAGCAGTACTTC
cdr3_aa: CASSLLTGTGGREQYF

d_call: TRBD2
v_call: TRBV2
clone_size: .
j_call: TRBJ2-2
cdr3_nt: TGTGCCAGCATTGAAGGGGGACTAGTGATCACCGGGGAGCTGTTTTTT
cdr3_aa: CASIEGGLVITGELFF

d_call: TRBD2
v_call: TRBV19
clone_size: once
j_call: TRBJ2-1
cdr3_nt: TGTGCCAGTAGTATAGTAGGGGCTAGCGGGATCTCTCAGTTCTTC
cdr3_aa: CASSIVGASGISQFF

d_call: .
v_call: TRBV14
clone_size: .
j_call: TRBJ2-7
cdr3_nt: TGTGCCAGCAGCCAAGGGACAAACCTAAAGCAGTACTTC
cdr3_aa: CASSQGTNLKQYF

d_call: .
v_call: TRBV28
clone_size: few
j_call: TRBJ1-5
cdr3_nt: TGTGCCAGCAGTTCGGGGGATGAGCCCCAGCATTTT
cdr3_aa: CASSSGDEPQHF

d_call: TRBD1
v_call: TRBV4-1
clone_size: .
j_call: TRBJ1-1
cdr3_nt: TGCGCCAGCAGCCAAGATCCGGGACAGGGGGCGAAGGGTACTGAAGCTTTCTTT
cdr3_aa: CASSQDPGQGAKGTEAFF

d_call: .
v_call: TRBV15
clone_size: .
j_call: TRBJ1-3
cdr3_nt: TGTGCCACCAGCAGGGGGGGGAGTAGCTCTGGAAACACCATATATTTT
cdr3_aa: CATSRGGSSSGNTIYF

d_call: .
v_call: TRBV6-1
clone_size: .
j_call: TRBJ1-1
cdr3_nt: TGTGCCAGCAGTTATAGGGGTAGCACTGAAGCTTTCTTT
cdr3_aa: CASSYRGSTEAFF

d_call: TRBD1
v_call: TRBV2
clone_size: .
j_call: TRBJ2-1
cdr3_nt: TGTGCCAGCAGTAACGACAGGGACAATGAGCAGTTCTTC
cdr3_aa: CASSNDRDNEQFF

d_call: .
v_call: TRBV28
clone_size: .
j_call: TRBJ2-7
cdr3_nt: TGTGCCAGCAGCCCGCCGAGGGACTTCTCCTACGAGCAGTACTTC
cdr3_aa: CASSPPRDFSYEQYF

d_call: TRBD1
v_call: TRBV6-6
clone_size: .
j_call: TRBJ1-6
cdr3_nt: TGTGCCAGCAGTTACGACCCACAGGGGAATTCACCCCTCCACTTT
cdr3_aa: CASSYDPQGNSPLHF

d_call: .
v_call: TRBV15
clone_size: .
j_call: TRBJ1-2
cdr3_nt: TGTGCCACCAGCAGAGATCGAGCGGGGGGCAGGACCTTC
cdr3_aa: CATSRDRAGGRTF

d_call: .
v_call: TRBV25-1
clone_size: .
j_call: TRBJ1-3
cdr3_nt: TGTGCCAGCAGCCCGGGACACATAGGAAACACCATATATTTT
cdr3_aa: CASSPGHIGNTIYF

d_call: .
v_call: TRBV7-9
clone_size: .
j_call: TRBJ1-2
cdr3_nt: TGTGCCAGCAGCTACGGACAGCACTATGGCTACACCTTC
cdr3_aa: CASSYGQHYGYTF

d_call: TRBD2
v_call: TRBV7-8
clone_size: .
j_call: TRBJ2-1
cdr3_nt: TGTGCCAGCAGCTCGGGACTAGCGGGAGCCAATGAGCAGTTCTTC
cdr3_aa: CASSSGLAGANEQFF

d_call: .
v_call: TRBV21-1
clone_size: .
j_call: TRBJ2-7
cdr3_nt: TGTGCCAGCAGCAAAGCCCAGACGCGGGGGGGCCTTCACGAGCAGTACTTC
cdr3_aa: CASSKAQTRGGLHEQYF

d_call: .
v_call: TRBV6-5
clone_size: once
j_call: TRBJ2-1
cdr3_nt: TGTGCCAGCCACCTGAGAGATGAGCAGTTCTTC
cdr3_aa: CASHLRDEQFF

d_call: TRBD1
v_call: TRBV2
clone_size: .
j_call: TRBJ1-1
cdr3_nt: TGTGCCAGCAGGGACGAATTTCCGGGACAGAAAGACACTGAAGCTTTCTTT
cdr3_aa: CASRDEFPGQKDTEAFF

d_call: TRBD2
v_call: TRBV4-2
clone_size: .
j_call: TRBJ2-1
cdr3_nt: TGTGCCAGCACTAGGACTAGCGGGGGCGACTCCTACAATGAGCAGTTCTTC
cdr3_aa: CASTRTSGGDSYNEQFF

d_call: TRBD1
v_call: TRBV5-6
clone_size: .
j_call: TRBJ2-5
cdr3_nt: TGTGCCAGCAGCTTGACAGGGGGAGAGACCCAGTACTTC
cdr3_aa: CASSLTGGETQYF

d_call: .
v_call: TRBV28
clone_size: .
j_call: TRBJ2-7
cdr3_nt: TGTGCCAGCAGTAGATCAGGACAGTGGCCCCAAGACGAGCAGTACTTC
cdr3_aa: CASSRSGQWPQDEQYF

d_call: .
v_call: TRBV5-4
clone_size: .
j_call: TRBJ2-3
cdr3_nt: TGTGCCAGCAGCCCCCGCGGCGGGATTGGAGATACGCAGTATTTT
cdr3_aa: CASSPRGGIGDTQYF

d_call: .
v_call: TRBV27
clone_size: .
j_call: TRBJ2-1
cdr3_nt: TGTGCCAGCCCCCTCGGGACAAGCCACAATGAGCAGTTCTTC
cdr3_aa: CASPLGTSHNEQFF